This T cell receptor (beta chain) was sequenced for a study of tumor-infiltrating lymphocytes in primary liver carcinoma. Constant-region priming of roughly 490 ng total RNA yielded TCR beta cDNA. TCR beta libraries came from three nested multiplex PCR rounds using slightly modified ARM-PCR. TCRdb reprocessed the multiplex PCR reads via MiXCR and lists one record per CDR3 protein. The sample has about 100,000 distinct CDR3 sequences, around three quarters seen once. RNA and DNA were co-extracted from around 18-30 mg of unsorted bulk tissue. The sample consisted of liver tumor tissue from sampling region 5. Subset meaning: tumor region T5, tumor centre. The sequence derives from a woman in her sixties with primary liver carcinoma and hepatitis B virus infection.

CDR3 sequence (DNA): TGTGCCAGCAGCTTAACGGCGTGCATAGATACGCAGTATTTT. It yields the protein CASSLTACIDTQYF. The chain combines TRBV7-3 with TRBJ2-3; unclear D gene. The CDR3 extends over 14 amino acids. The germline gives CDR1 SGHTA, CDR2 FQGTGA. The V gene lost 0 bases and the J gene lost 5 bases, with 9 bases spanning the gap.